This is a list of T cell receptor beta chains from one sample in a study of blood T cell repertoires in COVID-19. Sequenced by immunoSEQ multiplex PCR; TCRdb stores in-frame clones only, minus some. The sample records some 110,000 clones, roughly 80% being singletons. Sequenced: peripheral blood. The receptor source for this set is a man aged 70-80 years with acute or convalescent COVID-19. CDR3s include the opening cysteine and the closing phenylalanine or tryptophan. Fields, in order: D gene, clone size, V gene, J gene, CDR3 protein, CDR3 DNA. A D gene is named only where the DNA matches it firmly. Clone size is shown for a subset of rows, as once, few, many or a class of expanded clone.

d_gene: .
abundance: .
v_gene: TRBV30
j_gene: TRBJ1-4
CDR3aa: CAWTINGGGSTNEKLFF
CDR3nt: TGTGCCTGGACCATAAATGGGGGGGGTTCAACTAATGAAAAACTGTTTTTT

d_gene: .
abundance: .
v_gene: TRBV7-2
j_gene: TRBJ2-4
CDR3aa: CASSPSLIAKNIQYF
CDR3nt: TGTGCCAGCAGCCCCTCCCTAATAGCCAAAAACATTCAGTACTTC

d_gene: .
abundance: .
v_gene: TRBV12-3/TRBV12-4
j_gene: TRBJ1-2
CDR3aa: CASSVRENYGYTF
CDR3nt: TGTGCCAGCAGTGTCAGGGAAAACTATGGCTACACCTTC

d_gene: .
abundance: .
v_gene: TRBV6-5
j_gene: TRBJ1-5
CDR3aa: CASKRDGLADQPQHF
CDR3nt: TGTGCCAGCAAAAGGGACGGTCTAGCGGATCAGCCCCAGCATTTT

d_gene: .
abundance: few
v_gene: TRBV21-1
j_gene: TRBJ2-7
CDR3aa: CASSKGQLLRSYEQYF
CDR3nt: TGTGCCAGCAGCAAAGGTCAACTCCTCCGTTCCTACGAGCAGTACTTC

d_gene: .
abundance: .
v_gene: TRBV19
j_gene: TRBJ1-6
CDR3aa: CASSGRGSPLHF
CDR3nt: TGTGCCAGTAGTGGCAGGGGATCACCCCTCCACTTT

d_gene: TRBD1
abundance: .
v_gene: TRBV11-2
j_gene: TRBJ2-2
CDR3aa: CASTSRQGSGELFF
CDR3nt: TGTGCCAGCACCTCCAGACAGGGTAGCGGGGAGCTGTTTTTT

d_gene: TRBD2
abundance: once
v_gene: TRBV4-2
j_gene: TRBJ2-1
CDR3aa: CASSQEGTKTINEQFF
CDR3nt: TGTGCCAGCAGCCAAGAAGGGACTAAGACAATCAATGAGCAGTTCTTC

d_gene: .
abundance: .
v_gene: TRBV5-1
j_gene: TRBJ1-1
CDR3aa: CASSLGGFNTEAFF
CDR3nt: TGCGCCAGCAGCTTGGGGGGCTTCAACACTGAAGCTTTCTTT

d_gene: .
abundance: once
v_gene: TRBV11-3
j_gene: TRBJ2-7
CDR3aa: CASSLAGVDEQYF
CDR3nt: TGTGCCAGCAGCTTAGCCGGGGTAGACGAGCAGTACTTC

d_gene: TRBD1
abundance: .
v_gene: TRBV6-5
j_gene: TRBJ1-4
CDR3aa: CASSQTTGINEKLFF
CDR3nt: TGTGCCAGCAGTCAGACGACAGGGATTAATGAAAAACTGTTTTTT

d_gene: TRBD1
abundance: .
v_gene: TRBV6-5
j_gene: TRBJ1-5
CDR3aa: CASSYSGQASNQPQHF
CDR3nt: TGTGCCAGCAGTTACTCCGGACAGGCTAGCAATCAGCCCCAGCATTTT

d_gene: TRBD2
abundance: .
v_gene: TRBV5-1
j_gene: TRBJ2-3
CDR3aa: CASSLASGGADTQYF
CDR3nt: TGCGCCAGCAGCTTGGCCAGCGGGGGGGCGGATACGCAGTATTTT